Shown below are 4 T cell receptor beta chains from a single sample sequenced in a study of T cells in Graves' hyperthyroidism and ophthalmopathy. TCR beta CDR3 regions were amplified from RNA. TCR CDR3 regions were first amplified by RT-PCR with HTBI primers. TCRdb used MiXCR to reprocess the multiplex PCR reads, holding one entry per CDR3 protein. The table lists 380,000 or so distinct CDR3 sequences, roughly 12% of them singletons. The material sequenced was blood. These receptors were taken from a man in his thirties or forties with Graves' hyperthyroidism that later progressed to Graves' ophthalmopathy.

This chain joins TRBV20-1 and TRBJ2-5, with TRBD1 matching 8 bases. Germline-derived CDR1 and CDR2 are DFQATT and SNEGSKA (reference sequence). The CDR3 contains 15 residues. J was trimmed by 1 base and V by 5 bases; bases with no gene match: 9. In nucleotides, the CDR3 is TGCAGTGCTCAGAAAATAGGGACAGGCCAAGAGACCCAGTACTTC. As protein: CSAQKIGTGQETQYF.

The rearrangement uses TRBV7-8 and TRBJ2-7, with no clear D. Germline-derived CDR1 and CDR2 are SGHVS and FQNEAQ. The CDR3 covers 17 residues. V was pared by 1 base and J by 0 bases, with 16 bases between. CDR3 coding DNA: TGTGCCAGCAGCTTAGTTCCGGATTCTGGGTCCTCCTACGAGCAGTACTTC. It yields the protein CASSLVPDSGSSYEQYF. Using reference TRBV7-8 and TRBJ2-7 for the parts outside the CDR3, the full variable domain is GAGVSQSPRYKVAKRGQDVALRCDPISGHVSLFWYQQALGQGPEFLTYFQNEAQLDKSGLPSDRFFAERPEGSVSTLKIQRTQQEDSAVYLCASSLVPDSGSSYEQYFGPGTRLTVT.

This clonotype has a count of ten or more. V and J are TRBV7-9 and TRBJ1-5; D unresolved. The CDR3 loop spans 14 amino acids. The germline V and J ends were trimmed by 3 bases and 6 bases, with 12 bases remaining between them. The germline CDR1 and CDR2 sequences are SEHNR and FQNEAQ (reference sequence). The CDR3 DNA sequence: TGTGCCAGCAGCTTGGCCGACGGGGTTCAGCCCCAGCATTTT. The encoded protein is CASSLADGVQPQHF. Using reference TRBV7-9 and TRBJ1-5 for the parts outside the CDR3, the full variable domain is DTGVSQNPRHKITKRGQNVTFRCDPISEHNRLYWYRQTLGQGPEFLTYFQNEAQLEKSRLLSDRFSAERPKGSFSTLEIQRTEQGDSAMYLCASSLADGVQPQHFGDGTRLSIL.

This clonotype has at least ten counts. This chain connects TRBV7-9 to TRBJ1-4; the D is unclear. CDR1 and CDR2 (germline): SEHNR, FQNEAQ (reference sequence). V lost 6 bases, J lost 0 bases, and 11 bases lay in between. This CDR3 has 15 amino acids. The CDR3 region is CASRNRRATNEKLFF. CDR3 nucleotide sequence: TGTGCCAGCAGGAATCGGCGTGCAACTAATGAAAAACTGTTTTTT. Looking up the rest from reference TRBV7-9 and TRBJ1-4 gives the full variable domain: DTGVSQNPRHKITKRGQNVTFRCDPISEHNRLYWYRQTLGQGPEFLTYFQNEAQLEKSRLLSDRFSAERPKGSFSTLEIQRTEQGDSAMYLCASRNRRATNEKLFFGSGTQLSVL.